The T cell receptor beta chain under discussion was sequenced for a study of blood T cells in healthy people across ages. A J-beta primer mix and a sample-barcoded 5' primer were used in a second PCR of about 7 to 11 cycles. Every sample produced at least 3 million CDR3-containing paired-end reads. One entry per CDR3 protein results from TCRdb running MiXCR on the 5' RACE reads. The sample consists of 1.5 million to 2 million distinct CDR3 sequences, 25% to 30% of them appearing once. Germline assignment: CDR1 MGHRA and CDR2 YSYEKL. This CDR3 has 18 amino acids. The V and J ends lost 0 bases and 3 bases respectively, with 19 bases between them.

This TCR was recovered from a woman in her 30s in good health. Sequenced material: blood. This sequence joins TRBV4-1 and TRBJ2-3; D is perhaps TRBD1 (6 bases). CDR3 loop: CASSQERSQGVWTDTQYF. In nucleotides, the CDR3 is TGCGCCAGCAGCCAAGAGCGATCACAGGGTGTGTGGACAGATACGCAGTATTTT.